This entry is about one T cell receptor (beta chain). Libraries were prepared by immunoSEQ multiplex PCR; TCRdb keeps only in-frame clonotypes and omits some of them. The table records 95,000 to 150,000 clones, 85% to 90% of them present only once. The entry originates in a study of T cell responses to AZD1222 COVID-19 vaccine. The CDR3 loop spans 13 amino acids. Trimming pared 7 bases from V and 7 bases from J, leaving 14 bases between. Germline CDR1 MNHEY, CDR2 SVGAGI. The clonotype comes from an adult in good health. The sample here was peripheral blood, taken on day 0 of AZD1222 vaccination. This chain uses TRBV6-5 with TRBJ1-5; D is undetermined. The CDR3 nucleotides are TGTGCCAGCACGAGGGATCCGACGCAGCCCCAGCATTTT. Translating gives CASTRDPTQPQHF.